These 7 T cell receptor beta chains came from one sample sequenced in a study of blood T cells in healthy people across ages. Then a second PCR, running about 6 to 11 cycles, was carried out with a sample-barcoded 5' primer and a J-beta primer mix. TCRdb ran MiXCR on the 5' RACE reads and lists one entry per CDR3 protein. The sample shows some 800,000 distinct CDR3 sequences, roughly 25% of them seen only once. The same sample was also used in a study of T cells of mothers and their children.

Sequenced sample: blood. All receptors come from a boy aged 5-17 years in good health.

The rearrangement uses TRBV15 and TRBJ2-3; 7 positions agree with TRBD1. Germline V gene sequence: CDR1 LNHNV, CDR2 YYDKDF (reference sequence). The CDR3 length is 15 residues. V dropped 1 base and J dropped 4; count of bases not matched to a gene: 5. CDR3 residues: CATSRVAQGADTQYF. The CDR3, as DNA: TGTGCCACCAGCAGAGTAGCCCAGGGGGCAGATACGCAGTATTTT.

This clonotype was seen only a few times. The chain is built from TRBV7-9 and TRBJ2-5; D perhaps matches TRBD2 (6 bases). The J call may be incorrect, as the DNA end agrees better with TRBJ2-1. The germline V gene encodes CDR1 SEHNR and CDR2 FQNEAQ (reference sequence). This CDR3 has 16 residues. CDR3 sequence reads: CASSRNTGTLNNEQFF. The CDR3 nucleotides read TGTGCCAGCAGCCGAAATACCGGGACTTTAAACAATGAGCAGTTCTTC.

The V gene is TRBV20-1, the J gene TRBJ2-7; 14 bases match TRBD2. The V gene end was trimmed by 4 bases and the J gene end by 2 bases; junction bases not matched to a gene: 19. Germline CDR1 reads DFQATT; CDR2 reads SNEGSKA (reference sequence). There are 20 residues in the CDR3. Here the CDR3 DNA reads TGCAGTGCTATGGGACACCTTGGACTAGCGGGGGGTAAGGCTGCCTACGAGCAGTACTTC. As protein: CSAMGHLGLAGGKAAYEQYF.

Details on this clonotype: The CDR3 does not end in the conserved phenylalanine or tryptophan, so this is likely a read error. The CDR3 bases are TGTGCCAGCAGTTTATCGTACAGTGGGCAGACGAGCTCCTACGAGCAGTACCTC. Its protein is CASSLSYSGQTSSYEQYL. This sequence joins TRBV27 and TRBJ2-7; D gene unclear. Per the germline V gene, CDR1 is MNHEY and CDR2 is SMNVEV (reference sequence). The CDR3 extends over 18 amino acids. Trimming left V 0 bases short and J 0 bases short, with 18 bases between.

CDR3 protein: CASSWTTGPSYEQYF. The DNA for the CDR3 is TGTGCCAGCAGCTGGACTACCGGGCCCTCCTACGAGCAGTACTTC. The J gene is TRBJ2-1, the V gene TRBV5-5, with a weak D call TRBD2 (6 bases). Judging by the DNA end, TRBJ2-7 fits better; the J call may be wrong. CDR1 is SGHKS, CDR2 YYEKEE, per germline (reference sequence). The CDR3 sequence is 15 residues long.

Of note for this clonotype: At one end, the junction sequence differs from germline, possibly due to a read error. V and J are TRBV12-3 or TRBV12-4 and TRBJ2-7; D unresolved. CDR3 length: 13 amino acids. The CDR3 region has the DNA TGTGCCGGCAGTTTCCCGGGCCCCTACGAGCAGTACTTC. It translates to CAGSFPGPYEQYF.

This clonotype was found a few times. The chain is built from TRBV27 and TRBJ2-5; D possibly matches TRBD1 or TRBD2 (5 bases each). This CDR3 contains 13 residues. V was clipped by 2 bases and J by 5 bases, with 9 bases between them. The germline V gene encodes CDR1 MNHEY and CDR2 SMNVEV (reference sequence). CDR3 in DNA: TGTGCCAGCAGTTTACGTTGGGGGGAGACCCAGTACTTC. Translated: CASSLRWGETQYF.